The entry that follows covers one TCR beta chain sequence. The antigen remains unidentified. These data belong to a study of T cell repertoires in cytomegalovirus infection. Whole-study results and caveats: Identification of carriers of CMV plus the relevant HLA was achieved through cumulative public TCR beta family frequency.

TCRdb itself ran the reads through MiXCR, one entry per CDR3 protein. The sample yields some 310,000 distinct CDR3 sequences, 25% seen once. The receptor was derived from a human donor in good health (CMV status not recorded). Some clones in this sample may be carry-over from other donors' samples. This specimen was cultured PBMCs, taken from culture after CMV antigen stimulation.

CDR3 DNA sequence: TGTGCCAGCAGCTTAGGGTTTAACTATGGCTACACCTTC. Its protein is CASSLGFNYGYTF. V is TRBV7-3 and J is TRBJ1-2; D uncertain. Deletions cut 2 bases from V and 1 base from J, with 5 bases between. CDR3 length: 13 residues. Germline assignment: CDR1 SGHTA and CDR2 FQGTGA.